What follows are 24 T cell receptor beta chains derived from one specimen sequenced in a study of response to subunit inactivated influenza vaccine. TCRdb re-called the RT-PCR reads with MiXCR, one entry per CDR3 protein. The data contain hundreds of thousands of distinct CDR3 sequences, around a fifth of them seen just once; the ten biggest clones take up roughly a tenth. Sample: PBMCs from blood, taken less than 22 months after vaccination. The source of these receptors is a man in his fifties or sixties who received an inactivated influenza vaccine.

This clonotype was seen only a few times. The chain has TRBV7-2 and TRBJ1-1; D call uncertain. The CDR3 covers 12 residues. CDR1 and CDR2 (germline): SGHTA, FQGNSA. Trimming shortened V by 5 bases and J by 7 bases, and 11 bases separated the two germline ends. The CDR3 is CASSHPWGEAFF. The CDR3 DNA reads as TGTGCCAGCAGCCACCCGTGGGGTGAAGCTTTCTTT.

This clonotype was counted many times. This chain uses TRBV29-1 with TRBJ2-4, with 9 bases matching TRBD1. This CDR3 has 17 amino acids. V shed 7 bases and J 8 bases; nucleotides not matched to a gene: 21. Germline V gene data show CDR1 as SQVTM and CDR2 as ANQGSEA. The CDR3 loop reads CSASNRDRETHSDIQYF. The DNA for the CDR3 is TGCAGCGCTTCCAATCGGGACAGGGAGACTCACTCAGACATTCAGTACTTC.

This clonotype was seen only a few times. CDR3 nucleotides: TGCGCCAGCAGCTTTGGTCGACTAGCGGGGAAGCAAGAGACCCAGTACTTC. Residues: CASSFGRLAGKQETQYF. V usage is TRBV5-1 and J usage is TRBJ2-5, with 11 bases aligning to TRBD2. Germline V gene lookup returns CDR1 SGHRS and CDR2 YFSETQ. Trimming cost V 2 bases and J 2 bases; bases outside gene matches: 8. The CDR3 runs to 17 residues. The complete variable domain, with remaining parts taken from reference TRBV5-1 and TRBJ2-5, reads KAGVTQTPRYLIKTRGQQVTLSCSPISGHRSVSWYQQTPGQGLQFLFEYFSETQRNKGNFPGRFSGRQFSNSRSEMNVSTLELGDSALYLCASSFGRLAGKQETQYFGPGTRLLVL.

This chain joins TRBV11-1 and TRBJ2-4; TRBD2 matches at 15 bases. This CDR3 region has 19 residues. Looked up from germline, CDR1 is SGHAT and CDR2 is FQDESV (reference sequence). J gave up 2 bases and V 5 bases, and 10 bases lay outside the gene matches. CDR3 nucleotides: TGTGCCAGCAGCCTATCCGGGACTAGCGGGAGGAGGACCAAAAACATTCAGTACTTC. The encoded protein is CASSLSGTSGRRTKNIQYF.

This clonotype was found a few times. The V call is TRBV6-1, the J call TRBJ1-1; D remains ambiguous. The CDR3 loop spans 14 amino acids. The V gene's germline CDR1 is MNHNS and CDR2 SASEGT. With 1 base removed from V and 1 base from J, the gap between germline ends came to 7 bases. DNA for the CDR3: TGTGCCAGCAGTGAAGGACATCCGAACACTGAAGCTTTCTTT. The encoded protein is CASSEGHPNTEAFF.

The V gene is TRBV7-8, the J gene TRBJ1-6; the D is unclear. Germline loops: CDR1 SGHVS, CDR2 FQNEAQ. The CDR3 runs to 14 residues. The V end lost 3 bases, the J end lost 7 bases, and 10 bases lay between the germline ends. CDR3 region: CASSLAARNSPLHF. The DNA of the CDR3 is TGTGCCAGCAGCTTGGCAGCCAGGAATTCACCCCTCCACTTT.

This clonotype was seen at least ten times. The rearrangement uses TRBV20-1 and TRBJ1-2; D perhaps matches TRBD1 (5 bases). CDR1 is DFQATT, CDR2 SNEGSKA, per germline (reference sequence). This CDR3 has 14 residues. Trimming removed 5 bases at V and 7 bases at J, with 20 bases between. The CDR3: CSAPSAQGGFGYTF. The CDR3 DNA reads TGCAGTGCTCCCTCGGCTCAGGGAGGTTTTGGCTACACCTTC.

This chain joins TRBV6-2 or TRBV6-3 and TRBJ2-1; 8 bases match TRBD2. The junction had 7 bases not matched to a gene; V was cut back by 6 bases and J by 0 bases. The V gene's germline CDR1 is MNHEY and CDR2 SVGEGT. The CDR3 covers 16 residues. This CDR3 is CASRPGSGSSYNEQFF. In DNA, the CDR3 is TGTGCCAGCAGACCCGGAAGCGGGAGCTCCTACAATGAGCAGTTCTTC.

This clonotype has at least ten counts. The rearrangement links TRBV7-9 to TRBJ1-2, with 8 bases lining up with TRBD1. Germline assignment: CDR1 SEHNR and CDR2 FQNEAQ (reference sequence). This CDR3 region has 15 residues. The ends lost 5 bases at V and 8 bases at J; junction bases unmatched: 13. CDR3 sequence reads: CASSPRGRGSWGYTF. CDR3 in DNA: TGTGCCAGCAGCCCCAGGGGGCGCGGGTCTTGGGGCTACACCTTC.

This clonotype came up many times. The V call is TRBV5-1, the J call TRBJ1-5, with D perhaps TRBD1 (6 bases). The length of the CDR3 is 12 residues. CDR1 and CDR2 (germline): SGHRS, YFSETQ. The ends were cut back, 0 bases at V and 9 bases at J, with 7 bases in the middle. The CDR3 reads CASSLEGGPQHF. For the CDR3, the DNA is TGCGCCAGCAGCTTGGAAGGGGGGCCCCAGCATTTT.

The CDR3, as DNA: TGCGCCAGCAGCTTCGGAGGGAGGGAGAGCTCCTACAATGAGCAGTTCTTC. Its translation: CASSFGGRESSYNEQFF. This chain links TRBV5-1 with TRBJ2-1; TRBD2 agrees at 7 bases. Trimming removed 2 bases from V and 0 bases from J; junction bases left unmatched: 8. The CDR3 spans 17 residues. Germline V gene data show CDR1 as SGHRS and CDR2 as YFSETQ. The full variable domain, rest sourced from reference TRBV5-1 and TRBJ2-1, is KAGVTQTPRYLIKTRGQQVTLSCSPISGHRSVSWYQQTPGQGLQFLFEYFSETQRNKGNFPGRFSGRQFSNSRSEMNVSTLELGDSALYLCASSFGGRESSYNEQFFGPGTRLTVL.

This clonotype was detected a few times. The genes are TRBV12-3 or TRBV12-4 and TRBJ1-5; D not certain. The germline V and J ends were trimmed by 6 bases and 0 bases, with 12 bases remaining between them. CDR3 length: 15 amino acids. The CDR3 protein is CASRLTLDSNQPQHF. CDR3 nucleotides: TGTGCCAGCAGGCTTACACTAGATAGCAATCAGCCCCAGCATTTT.

This clonotype was detected only a few times. This CDR3 reads CASSQTGTGGPGELFF. CDR3 nucleotides: TGTGCCAGCAGTCAAACCGGGACAGGGGGACCCGGGGAGCTGTTTTTT. The chain uses TRBV6-1 and TRBJ2-2, with 11 bases lining up with TRBD1. The trim removed 5 bases at V and 6 bases at J, leaving 8 bases unmatched. This CDR3 has 16 amino acids. Germline V CDR1 and CDR2: MNHNS, SASEGT.

This chain uses TRBV7-8 with TRBJ2-2, with 9 bases lining up with TRBD1. The trim removed 5 bases at V and 4 bases at J, leaving 11 bases unmatched. CDR1 is SGHVS, CDR2 FQNEAQ, per germline. CDR3 length: 17 amino acids. Written as DNA, the CDR3 is TGTGCCAGCAGCCAGCGGGACAGGGCGGCCGGCACCGGGGAGCTGTTTTTT. Amino acid sequence: CASSQRDRAAGTGELFF.

This clonotype occurred a few times. The chain couples TRBV20-1 to TRBJ1-6; D is uncertain. Trimming left V 1 base short and J 7 bases short, with 5 bases between. The CDR3 loop spans 12 amino acids. The V gene's germline CDR1 is DFQATT and CDR2 SNEGSKA (reference sequence). The CDR3 nucleotides are TGCAGTGCTAGAGCACCCAATTCACCCCTCCACTTT. Its translation is CSARAPNSPLHF.

The CDR3 DNA reads TGCAGTGCTAGAGAGACAGTAGGTCAGCCCCAGCATTTT. It is translated as CSARETVGQPQHF. The rearrangement uses TRBV20-1 and TRBJ1-5; a possible D gene is TRBD1 (5 bases). The germline V gene encodes CDR1 DFQATT and CDR2 SNEGSKA (reference sequence). The germline V and J ends were trimmed by 0 bases and 6 bases, with 9 bases remaining between them. The CDR3 runs to 13 residues.

V and J are TRBV20-1 and TRBJ2-1; weak D call: TRBD1 (5 bases). Looked up from germline, CDR1 is DFQATT and CDR2 is SNEGSKA (reference sequence). CDR3 length equals 16 residues. V was shortened by 5 bases and J by 1 base, with 18 bases between the two germline ends. CDR3 nucleotides: TGCAGTGCTGCTCCGGTTAGGGGAACATCCTACAATGAGCAGTTCTTC. This sequence encodes CSAAPVRGTSYNEQFF.

This chain joins TRBV5-6 and TRBJ2-1, with 9 bases aligning to TRBD2. The CDR3 length is 16 residues. CDR1 and CDR2 from the germline V gene are SGHDT and YYEEEE. J lost 4 bases, V lost 1 base, and 6 bases had no gene match. CDR3 nucleotides: TGTGCCAGCAGCTTGAAAGCGGGGGGCTATTACAATGAGCAGTTCTTC. Its translation: CASSLKAGGYYNEQFF.

This clonotype was counted only a few times. The gene calls are TRBV5-1 and TRBJ1-2; D gene unclear. The CDR3 totals 15 residues. Trimming removed 5 bases at V and 3 bases at J, with 17 bases between. Looked up from germline, CDR1 is SGHRS and CDR2 is YFSETQ. Here the CDR3 DNA reads TGCGCCAGCAGTTCCGGGGTAGAAATTCACTATGGCTACACCTTC. This gives the protein CASSSGVEIHYGYTF.

The chain combines TRBV10-3 with TRBJ1-2; tentative D call: TRBD1 (5 bases). CDR1 is ENHRY, CDR2 SYGVKD, per germline. The CDR3 covers 13 residues. The germline V and J ends were trimmed by 5 bases and 3 bases, with 10 bases remaining between them. CDR3 in DNA: TGTGCCATCAGTCTCAGGGTATACTATGGCTACACCTTC. As protein: CAISLRVYYGYTF.

The chain is built from TRBV4-2 and TRBJ1-4, with 9 nucleotides matching TRBD1. The CDR3 is 15 amino acids. The germline V gene encodes CDR1 LGHNA and CDR2 YNFKEQ. Unmatched junction bases numbered 5, after V lost 2 bases and J lost 7 bases. CDR3 bases: TGTGCCAGCAGCCAACCGGGACAGGGTAGTGAAAAACTGTTTTTT. Translating it yields CASSQPGQGSEKLFF.

Many counts were recorded for this clonotype. This chain joins TRBV15 and TRBJ1-2; weak D call: TRBD1 (6 bases). The germline gives CDR1 LNHNV, CDR2 YYDKDF (reference sequence). V was trimmed by 5 bases and J by 6 bases, leaving 10 bases between them. The CDR3 is made up of 12 amino acids. CDR3 loop: CATSVQGNGYTF. The DNA for the CDR3 is TGTGCCACCAGCGTACAGGGAAATGGCTACACCTTC.

The V and J genes are TRBV7-2 and TRBJ2-1; 8 nucleotides align to TRBD2. Germline loops: CDR1 SGHTA, CDR2 FQGNSA. Germline trimming cut 5 bases from V and 6 bases from J; bases unmatched to any gene: 6. This CDR3 has 14 residues. CDR3 residues: CASSATSGLNEQFF. The CDR3 DNA reads as TGTGCCAGCAGCGCTACTAGCGGCCTCAATGAGCAGTTCTTC.

This clonotype was counted at least ten times. J is TRBJ1-1 and V is TRBV7-3; 7 nucleotides align to TRBD1. The CDR3 length is 17 residues. The germline V gene has CDR1 SGHTA and CDR2 FQGTGA. J was trimmed by 4 bases and V by 4 bases; bases with no gene match: 15. DNA for the CDR3: TGTGCCAGCAGCTCCCCCGGGGCCGACAGGGAACGCACTGAAGCTTTCTTT. Protein product: CASSSPGADRERTEAFF.